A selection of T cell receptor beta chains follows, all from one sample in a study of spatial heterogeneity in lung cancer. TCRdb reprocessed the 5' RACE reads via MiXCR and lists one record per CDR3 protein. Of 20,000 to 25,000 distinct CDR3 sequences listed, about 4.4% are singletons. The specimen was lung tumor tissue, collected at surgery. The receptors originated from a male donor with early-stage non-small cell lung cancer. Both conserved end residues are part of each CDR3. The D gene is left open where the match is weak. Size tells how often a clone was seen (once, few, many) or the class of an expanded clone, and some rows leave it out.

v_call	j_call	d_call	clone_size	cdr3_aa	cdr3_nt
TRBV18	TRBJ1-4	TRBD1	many	CASSKQIWDSKDEKLFF	TGTGCCAGCTCGAAACAAATCTGGGACAGTAAGGATGAAAAACTGTTTTTT
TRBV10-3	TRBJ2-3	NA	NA	CAISERTGTITDTQYF	TGTGCCATCAGTGAGCGGACCGGAACAATCACAGATACGCAGTATTTT
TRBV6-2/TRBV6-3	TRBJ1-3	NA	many	CASSYRSSGNTIYF	TGTGCCAGCAGTTACCGGAGCTCTGGAAACACCATATATTTT
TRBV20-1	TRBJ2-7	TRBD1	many	CSARDLSGTGEDSYEQYF	TGCAGTGCTAGAGATCTTTCCGGAACAGGGGAAGACTCCTACGAGCAGTACTTC
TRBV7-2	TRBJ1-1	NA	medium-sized	CASSLALGRSTEAFF	TGTGCCAGCAGCTTAGCGCTTGGCAGGAGCACTGAAGCTTTCTTT
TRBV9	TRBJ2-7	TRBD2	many	CASSPGGGNLAGEQYF	TGTGCCAGCAGCCCCGGGGGGGGCAACTTGGCTGGCGAGCAGTACTTC
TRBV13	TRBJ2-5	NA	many	CASSLLSGGTQYF	TGTGCCAGCAGCTTACTAAGTGGAGGGACCCAGTACTTC
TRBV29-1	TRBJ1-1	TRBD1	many	CSVNDRGDTEAFF	TGCAGCGTTAATGACAGGGGAGACACTGAAGCTTTCTTT
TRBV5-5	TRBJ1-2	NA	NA	CASSLWDYVNYGYTF	TGTGCCAGCAGCTTGTGGGATTACGTCAACTATGGCTACACCTTC
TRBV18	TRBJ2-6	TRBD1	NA	CASSPTDRGLSGANVLTF	TGTGCCAGCTCACCAACGGACAGGGGACTCTCTGGGGCCAACGTCCTGACTTTC
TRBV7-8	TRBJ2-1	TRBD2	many	CASSLIAGGTYNEQFF	TGTGCCAGCAGCCTAATAGCGGGAGGGACCTACAATGAGCAGTTCTTC
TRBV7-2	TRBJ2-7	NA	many	CASSLRDAGSYEQYF	TGTGCCAGCAGCTTAAGGGACGCCGGGTCCTACGAGCAGTACTTC
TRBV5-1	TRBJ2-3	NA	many	CASSFRQGPTTDTQYF	TGCGCCAGCAGCTTCCGGCAGGGGCCCACCACAGATACGCAGTATTTT
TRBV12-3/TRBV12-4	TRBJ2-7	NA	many	CASSLVGGLTYEQYF	TGTGCCAGCAGTTTAGTCGGGGGGCTTACCTACGAGCAGTACTTC
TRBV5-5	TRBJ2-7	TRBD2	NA	CASSLAPGLAGVFEQYF	TGTGCCAGCAGCTTGGCCCCCGGACTAGCGGGAGTGTTCGAGCAGTACTTC
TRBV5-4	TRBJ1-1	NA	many	CASSFRGGNTEAFF	TGTGCCAGCAGCTTCAGGGGAGGGAACACTGAAGCTTTCTTT
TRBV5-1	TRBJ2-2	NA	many	CASSSDVGMTTGELFF	TGCGCCAGCAGCTCGGACGTAGGGATGACCACCGGGGAGCTGTTTTTT
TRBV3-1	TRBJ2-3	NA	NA	CASSPTPRRTDTQYF	TGTGCCAGCAGCCCGACTCCCAGGAGGACAGATACGCAGTATTTT
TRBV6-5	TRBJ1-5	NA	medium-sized	CASRPSKGVQPQHF	TGTGCCAGCAGGCCCTCGAAAGGGGTTCAGCCCCAGCATTTT
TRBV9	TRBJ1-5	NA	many	CASSVGSGQPQHF	TGTGCCAGCAGCGTAGGGTCCGGTCAGCCCCAGCATTTT
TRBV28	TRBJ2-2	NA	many	CASSPEGQGGFLSSGELFF	TGTGCCAGCAGCCCCGAGGGGCAGGGGGGATTTTTGAGCTCCGGGGAGCTGTTTTTT
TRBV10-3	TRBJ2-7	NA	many	CAISGVFTYEQYF	TGTGCCATCAGTGGGGTGTTCACCTACGAGCAGTACTTC
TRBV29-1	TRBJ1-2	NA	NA	CSVAFGDYGYTF	TGCAGCGTTGCTTTTGGGGACTATGGCTACACCTTC
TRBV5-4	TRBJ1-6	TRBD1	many	CASSLRQGSLNSPLHF	TGTGCCAGCAGCCTTCGACAGGGGTCGTTAAATTCACCCCTCCACTTT
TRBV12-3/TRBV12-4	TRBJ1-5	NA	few	CASSLVGQPQHF	TGTGCCAGCAGTTTGGTGGGTCAGCCCCAGCATTTT
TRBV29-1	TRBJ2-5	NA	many	CSVVLGSDKYQEIQYF	TGCAGCGTTGTATTAGGGTCCGACAAGTACCAAGAGATCCAGTACTTC
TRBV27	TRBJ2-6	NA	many	CASSVRWSGANVLTF	TGTGCCAGCAGCGTCCGGTGGTCTGGGGCCAACGTCCTGACTTTC
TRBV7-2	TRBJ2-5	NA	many	CASSLVGIQETQYF	TGTGCCAGCAGCTTAGTAGGGATCCAAGAGACCCAGTACTTC
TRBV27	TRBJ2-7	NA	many	CASSLEFSSYEQYF	TGTGCCAGCAGTTTAGAGTTCAGTTCCTACGAGCAGTACTTC
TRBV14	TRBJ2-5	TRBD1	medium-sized	CASSQVWGQGPDKETQYF	TGTGCCAGCAGCCAAGTCTGGGGACAGGGGCCGGATAAAGAGACCCAGTACTTC
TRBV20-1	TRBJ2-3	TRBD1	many	CSASVTGAPTQYF	TGCAGTGCTTCGGTGACAGGGGCGCCTACGCAGTATTTT
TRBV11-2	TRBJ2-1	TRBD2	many	CASSLGGGFLNEQFF	TGTGCCAGCAGCTTAGGCGGGGGATTTCTCAATGAGCAGTTCTTC
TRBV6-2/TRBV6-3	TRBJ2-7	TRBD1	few	CASSSPMGQIPQEQYF	TGTGCCAGCAGTTCACCCATGGGACAGATCCCCCAGGAGCAGTACTTC
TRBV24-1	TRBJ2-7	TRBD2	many	CATSDTSGSFSEQYF	TGTGCCACCAGTGATACTAGCGGGAGCTTCTCCGAGCAGTACTTC
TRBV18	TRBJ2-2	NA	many	CASSPQKHTGSGELFF	TGTGCCAGCTCACCACAAAAACACACAGGGTCCGGGGAGCTGTTTTTT
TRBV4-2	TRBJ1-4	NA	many	CASSHLFLTANEKLFF	TGTGCCAGCAGCCATTTATTCCTTACGGCTAATGAAAAACTGTTTTTT
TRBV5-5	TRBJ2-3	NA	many	CASSITVRDTQYF	TGTGCCAGCAGCATTACAGTACGGGATACGCAGTATTTT